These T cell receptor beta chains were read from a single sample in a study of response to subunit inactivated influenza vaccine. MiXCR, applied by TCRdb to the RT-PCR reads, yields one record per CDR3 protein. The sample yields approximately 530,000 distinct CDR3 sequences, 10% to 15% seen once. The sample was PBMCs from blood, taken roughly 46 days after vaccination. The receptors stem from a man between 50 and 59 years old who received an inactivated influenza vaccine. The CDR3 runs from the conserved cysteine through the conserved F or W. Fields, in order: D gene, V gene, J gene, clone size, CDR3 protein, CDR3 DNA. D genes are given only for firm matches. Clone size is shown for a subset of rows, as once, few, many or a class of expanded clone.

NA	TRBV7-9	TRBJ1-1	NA	CASSLVRVNTEAFF	TGTGCCAGCAGCTTAGTACGGGTGAACACTGAAGCTTTCTTT
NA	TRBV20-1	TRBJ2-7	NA	CSATQLAYEQYF	TGCAGTGCTACACAGCTGGCCTACGAGCAGTACTTC
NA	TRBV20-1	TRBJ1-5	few	CSARDILGSNQPQHF	TGCAGTGCTAGAGATATCTTAGGGAGCAATCAGCCCCAGCATTTT
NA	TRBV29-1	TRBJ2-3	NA	CSVEDQGQSTDTQYF	TGCAGCGTTGAAGATCAAGGGCAAAGCACAGATACGCAGTATTTT
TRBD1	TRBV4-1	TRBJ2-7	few	CASSQTIRGLVYEQYF	TGCGCCAGCAGCCAGACGATCAGGGGGCTCGTTTACGAGCAGTACTTC
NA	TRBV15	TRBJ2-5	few	CATSRVGGIETQYF	TGTGCCACCAGCAGAGTGGGAGGTATAGAGACCCAGTACTTC
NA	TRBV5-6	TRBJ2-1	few	CASSSESQQFF	TGTGCCAGCAGCTCTGAATCTCAACAGTTCTTC
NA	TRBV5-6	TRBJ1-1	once	CSSSLGPDRIYMNTEAFF	TGTTCCAGCAGCTTGGGACCAGACAGGATCTACATGAACACTGAAGCTTTCTTT
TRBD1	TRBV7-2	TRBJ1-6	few	CASRDQGQGNSPLHF	TGTGCCAGCAGAGACCAGGGACAGGGGAATTCACCCCTCCACTTT
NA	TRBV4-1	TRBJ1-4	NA	CASSQGQLREKLFF	TGCGCCAGCAGCCAAGGACAATTACGGGAAAAACTGTTTTTT
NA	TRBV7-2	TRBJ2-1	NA	CASSFPLNEQFF	TGTGCCAGCAGCTTTCCTCTGAATGAGCAGTTCTTC
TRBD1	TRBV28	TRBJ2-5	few	CASSFGDWTGMETQYF	TGTGCCAGCAGTTTCGGCGATTGGACAGGGATGGAGACCCAGTACTTC
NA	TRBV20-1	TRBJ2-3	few	CSARSGDSSTDTQYF	TGCAGTGCTAGATCAGGGGATTCTAGCACAGATACGCAGTATTTT
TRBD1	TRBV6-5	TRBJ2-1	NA	CASSSNRQGARQF	TGTGCCAGCAGTTCCAACCGACAGGGGGCGCGTCAATTC
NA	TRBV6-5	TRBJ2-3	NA	CASSYSSGRLYF	TGTGCCAGCAGTTACTCGTCCGGGCGGTTGTATTTT
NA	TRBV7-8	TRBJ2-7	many	CASSLDQGYEQYF	TGTGCCAGCAGCTTAGACCAGGGGTACGAGCAGTACTTC
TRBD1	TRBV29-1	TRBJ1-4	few	CSVERRETGEKLFF	TGCAGCGTTGAAAGGAGGGAGACAGGGGAAAAACTGTTTTTT
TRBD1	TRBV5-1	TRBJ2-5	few	CASSLDGASRGRLRETQYF	TGCGCCAGCAGCTTGGATGGTGCGTCCAGGGGGCGGTTGCGAGAGACCCAGTACTTC
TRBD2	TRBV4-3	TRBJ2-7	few	CASSQVGASVTSDEQYF	TGCGCCAGCAGCCAAGTCGGGGCCTCGGTGACTAGCGACGAGCAGTACTTC
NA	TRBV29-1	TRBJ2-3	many	CSVEKGARGTDTQYF	TGCAGCGTTGAAAAGGGGGCGCGGGGAACAGATACGCAGTATTTT
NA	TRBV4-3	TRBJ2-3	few	CASSQGGGGNTQYF	TGCGCCAGCAGCCAAGGAGGAGGGGGAAATACGCAGTATTTT
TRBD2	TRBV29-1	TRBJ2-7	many	CSVARGSGGPKEQYF	TGCAGCGTTGCCCGGGGTAGCGGGGGCCCTAAGGAGCAGTACTTC
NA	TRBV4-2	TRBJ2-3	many	CASSQETSSLQDTQYF	TGTGCCAGCAGCCAAGAAACTAGCTCCCTTCAGGATACGCAGTATTTT
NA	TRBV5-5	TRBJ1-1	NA	CASSLEGRPAEAFF	TGTGCCAGCAGCTTGGAGGGCAGGCCTGCTGAAGCTTTCTTT
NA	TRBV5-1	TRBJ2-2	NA	CASSLAAGHGELFF	TGCGCCAGCAGCTTGGCCGCGGGGCACGGGGAGCTGTTTTTT
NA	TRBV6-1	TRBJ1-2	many	CASSRGGDYGYTF	TGTGCCAGCAGTAGGGGGGGCGACTATGGCTACACCTTC
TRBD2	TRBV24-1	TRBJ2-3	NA	CATSDSHSGRAVDTQYF	TGTGCCACCAGTGACTCTCATAGCGGGAGGGCCGTAGATACGCAGTATTTT
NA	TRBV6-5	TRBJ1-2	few	CASSYSTGVYGYTF	TGTGCCAGCAGTTACTCGACAGGAGTCTATGGCTACACCTTC
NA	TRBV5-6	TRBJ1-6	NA	CASSLPGQESPLHF	TGTGCCAGCAGCTTGCCGGGGCAGGAATCACCCCTCCACTTT
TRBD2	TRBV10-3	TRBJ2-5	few	CAISESSGRAGETQYF	TGTGCCATCAGTGAGTCTAGCGGGAGGGCCGGGGAGACCCAGTACTTC
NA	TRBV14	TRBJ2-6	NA	CASSRQLSGANVLTF	TGTGCCAGCAGCCGGCAACTCTCTGGGGCCAACGTCCTGACTTTC
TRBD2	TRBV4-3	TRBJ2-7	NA	CASSQDYGRAGIYEQYF	TGCGCCAGCAGCCAAGATTACGGGCGAGCGGGGATCTACGAGCAGTACTTC
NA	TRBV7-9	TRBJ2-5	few	CASSLVAARETQYF	TGTGCCAGCAGCTTAGTAGCCGCCCGAGAGACCCAGTACTTC
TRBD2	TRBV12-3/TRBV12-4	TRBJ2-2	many	CASSPGLANTGELFF	TGTGCCAGCAGTCCGGGACTAGCGAACACCGGGGAGCTGTTTTTT
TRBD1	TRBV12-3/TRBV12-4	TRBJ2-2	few	CASSRQGSNTGELFF	TGTGCCAGCAGTCGACAGGGGAGTAACACCGGGGAGCTGTTTTTT